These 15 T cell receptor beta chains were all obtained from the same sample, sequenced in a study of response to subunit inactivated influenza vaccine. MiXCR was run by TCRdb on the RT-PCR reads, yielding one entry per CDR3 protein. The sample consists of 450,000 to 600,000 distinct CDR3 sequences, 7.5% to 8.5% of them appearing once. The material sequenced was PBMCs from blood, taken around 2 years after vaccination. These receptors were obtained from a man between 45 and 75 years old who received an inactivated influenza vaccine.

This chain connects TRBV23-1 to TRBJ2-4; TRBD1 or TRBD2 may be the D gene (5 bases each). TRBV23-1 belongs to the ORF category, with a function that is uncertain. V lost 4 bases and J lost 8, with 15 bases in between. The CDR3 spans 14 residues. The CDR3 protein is CASSLSRDGDIQYF. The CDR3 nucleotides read TGCGCCAGCAGTCTGAGCCGGGACGGGGACATTCAGTACTTC.

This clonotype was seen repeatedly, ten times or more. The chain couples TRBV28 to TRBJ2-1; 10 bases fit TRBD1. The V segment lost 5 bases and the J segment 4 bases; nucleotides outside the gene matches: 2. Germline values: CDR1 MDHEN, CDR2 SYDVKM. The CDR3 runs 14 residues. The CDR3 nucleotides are TGTGCCAGCAGTCCGGGACAGGGGTACAATGAGCAGTTCTTC. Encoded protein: CASSPGQGYNEQFF.

The CDR3 DNA sequence: TGCAGTGCTAGCTCTGGACACCCCCGGGAGACCCAGTACTTC. Protein sequence: CSASSGHPRETQYF. The chain employs TRBV20-1 and TRBJ2-5; possible D gene TRBD1, 5 bases. The V end lost 3 bases, the J end lost 5 bases, and 16 bases lay between the germline ends. This CDR3 has 14 residues. In germline, CDR1 is DFQATT, CDR2 SNEGSKA (reference sequence).

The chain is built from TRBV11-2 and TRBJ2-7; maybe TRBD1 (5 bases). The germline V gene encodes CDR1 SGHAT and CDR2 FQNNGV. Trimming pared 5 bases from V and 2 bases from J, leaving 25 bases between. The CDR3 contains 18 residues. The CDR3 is CASSNLGARTKNPYEQYF. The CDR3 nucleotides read TGTGCCAGCAGCAACTTAGGTGCCAGGACAAAAAATCCCTACGAGCAGTACTTC.

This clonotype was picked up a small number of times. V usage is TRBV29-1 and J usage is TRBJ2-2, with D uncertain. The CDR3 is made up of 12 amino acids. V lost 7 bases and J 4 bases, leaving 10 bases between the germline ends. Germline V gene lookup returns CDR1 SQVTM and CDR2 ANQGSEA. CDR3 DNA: TGCAGCGGCATTACTCCCACCGGGGAGCTGTTTTTT. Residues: CSGITPTGELFF.

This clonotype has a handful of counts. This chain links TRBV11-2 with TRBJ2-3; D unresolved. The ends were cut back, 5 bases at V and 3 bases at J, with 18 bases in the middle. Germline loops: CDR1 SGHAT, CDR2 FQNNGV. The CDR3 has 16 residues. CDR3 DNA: TGTGCCAGCAGCCCCTTTCCTCCCTCCGGGACAGATACGCAGTATTTT. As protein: CASSPFPPSGTDTQYF.

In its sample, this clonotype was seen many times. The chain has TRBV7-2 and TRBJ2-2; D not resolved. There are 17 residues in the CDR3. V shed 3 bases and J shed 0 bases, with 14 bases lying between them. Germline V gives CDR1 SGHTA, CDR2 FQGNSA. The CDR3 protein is CASSFYRTFSNTGELFF. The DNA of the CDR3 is TGTGCCAGCAGCTTTTATCGAACTTTCTCGAACACCGGGGAGCTGTTTTTT.

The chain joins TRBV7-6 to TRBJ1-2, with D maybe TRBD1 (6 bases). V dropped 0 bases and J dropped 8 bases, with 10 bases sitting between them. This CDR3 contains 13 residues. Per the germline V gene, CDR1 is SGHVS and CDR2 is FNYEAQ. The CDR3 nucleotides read TGTGCCAGCAGCTTAGCGGGGGCAGAGGGCTACACCTTC. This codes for CASSLAGAEGYTF.

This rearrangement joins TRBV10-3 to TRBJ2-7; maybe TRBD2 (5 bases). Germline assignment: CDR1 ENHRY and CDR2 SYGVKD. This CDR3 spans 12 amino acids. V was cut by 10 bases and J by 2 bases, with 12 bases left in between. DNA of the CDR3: TGTGCCACCATGGACGGGACCTACGAGCAGTACTTC. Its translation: CATMDGTYEQYF.

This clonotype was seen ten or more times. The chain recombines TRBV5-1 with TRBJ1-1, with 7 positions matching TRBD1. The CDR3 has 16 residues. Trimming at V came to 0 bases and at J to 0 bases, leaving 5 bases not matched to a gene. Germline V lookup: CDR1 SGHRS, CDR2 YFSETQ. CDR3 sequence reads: CASSLAGTAMNTEAFF. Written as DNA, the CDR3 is TGCGCCAGCAGCTTGGCCGGGACAGCAATGAACACTGAAGCTTTCTTT.

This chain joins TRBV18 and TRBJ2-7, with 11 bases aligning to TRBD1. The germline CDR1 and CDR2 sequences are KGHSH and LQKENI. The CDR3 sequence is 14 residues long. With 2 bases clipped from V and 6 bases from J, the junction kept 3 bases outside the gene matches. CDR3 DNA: TGTGCCAGCTCACCATTCGGGACAGGGGGCGAGCAGTACTTC. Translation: CASSPFGTGGEQYF.

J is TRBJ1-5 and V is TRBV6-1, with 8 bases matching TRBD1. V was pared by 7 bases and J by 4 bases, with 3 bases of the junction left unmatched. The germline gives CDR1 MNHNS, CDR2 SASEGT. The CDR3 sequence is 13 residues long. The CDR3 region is CASKGQANQPQHF. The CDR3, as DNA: TGTGCCAGCAAGGGACAGGCGAATCAGCCCCAGCATTTT.

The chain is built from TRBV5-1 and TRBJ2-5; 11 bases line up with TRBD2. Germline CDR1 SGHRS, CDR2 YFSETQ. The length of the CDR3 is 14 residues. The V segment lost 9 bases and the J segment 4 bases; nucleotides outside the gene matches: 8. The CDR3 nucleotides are TGCGCCACGACTAGCGGGGACCCGGGAGAGACCCAGTACTTC. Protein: CATTSGDPGETQYF.

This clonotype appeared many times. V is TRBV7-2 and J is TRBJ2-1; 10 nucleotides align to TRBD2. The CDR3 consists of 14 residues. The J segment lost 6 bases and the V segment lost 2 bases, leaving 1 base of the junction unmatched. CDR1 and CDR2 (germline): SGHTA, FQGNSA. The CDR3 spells CASSLLAGANEQFF. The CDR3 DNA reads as TGTGCCAGCAGCTTACTAGCGGGAGCCAATGAGCAGTTCTTC.

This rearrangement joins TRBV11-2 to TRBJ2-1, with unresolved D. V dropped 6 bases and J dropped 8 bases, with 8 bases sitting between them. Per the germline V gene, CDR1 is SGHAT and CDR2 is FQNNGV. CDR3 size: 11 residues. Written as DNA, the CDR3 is TGTGCCAGCAGTATTCACTATGAGCAGTTCTTC. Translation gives CASSIHYEQFF.